This T cell receptor (beta chain) comes out of a study of blood T cell repertoires in COVID-19. Those enrolled, adults aged roughly 18 to 95 years, came from roughly 23 US areas. A COVID-19 case was met by exposed participants within 2 weeks before study entry. V was cut by 5 bases and J by 5 bases, with 12 bases left in between. From germline, CDR1 is GTSNPN and CDR2 SVGIG (reference sequence). This CDR3 is built from 12 residues. Sequenced by immunoSEQ multiplex PCR; TCRdb stores in-frame clones only, minus some. The sample carries under 450,000 clones, 80% to 95% recorded once. The sequencing sample was made of PBMCs or T cells enriched from blood (not recorded which). This receptor was taken from a woman in her thirties or forties who had been exposed to COVID-19. This rearrangement joins TRBV30 to TRBJ2-5, with D possibly being TRBD1 (6 bases). The CDR3, as DNA: TGTGCCTGGGGACAGTTGGTGGAGACCCAGTACTTC. It is translated as CAWGQLVETQYF.